The present TCR beta chain was sequenced within a study of cytomegalovirus exposure and HLA in healthy donors. Whole-study results and caveats: It was reportedly the case that the classifier diagnosed cytomegalovirus status with high specificity and sensitivity.

Between the trimmed V and J ends, which lost 6 bases and 2 bases, there was a span of 16 bases. CDR1 and CDR2 (germline): MDHEN, SYDVKM. The CDR3 sequence is 15 residues long. Method: immunoSEQ multiplex PCR; TCRdb's copy keeps in-frame clones and lacks some. The sample records a few hundred thousand clones, 85% to 90% being singletons. With respect to this clone: Its specificity is unknown.

This clonotype was obtained from a woman younger than 30 in good health and CMV-seronegative. The rearrangement uses TRBV28 and TRBJ1-2; D unresolved. The sequenced material came from PBMCs. The CDR3 sequence is CASRVMYGLNYGYTF. The CDR3, as DNA: TGTGCCAGCAGGGTCATGTACGGACTCAACTATGGCTACACCTTC.